The 2 T cell receptor beta chains listed next were all sequenced from one sample in a study of blood T cell repertoires in COVID-19. TCRdb's copy holds only in-frame clones and misses some; the assay was immunoSEQ multiplex PCR. The table records roughly 380,000 clones, roughly 86% of them present only once. The sequenced material came from peripheral blood. Receptor source: a human donor with acute or convalescent COVID-19. The donor label of this sample is uncertain.

This chain uses TRBV7-9 with TRBJ1-2, with D perhaps matching TRBD1 (5 bases). This CDR3 has 14 residues. The V gene lost 11 bases and the J gene lost 0 bases, with 16 bases spanning the gap. Per the germline V gene, CDR1 is SEHNR and CDR2 is FQNEAQ (reference sequence). CDR3 amino acids: CAGGTAIANYGYTF. CDR3 in DNA: TGTGCCGGCGGGACGGCGATAGCTAACTATGGCTACACCTTC.

V and J are TRBV5-4 and TRBJ1-2; 10 bases are shared with TRBD1. This CDR3 contains 17 residues. Trimming cost V 4 bases and J 0 bases; bases outside gene matches: 9. The germline CDR1 and CDR2 sequences are SGHNT and YYREEE (reference sequence). CDR3 DNA sequence: TGTGCCAGCAGCCACAGGGACAGGGGCCGAGCTAACTATGGCTACACCTTC. It encodes CASSHRDRGRANYGYTF.